This T cell receptor beta chain derives from a study of T-cell reconstitution after alpha-beta-depleted transplantation in children. The table lists this clonotype with many counts. Looked up from germline, CDR1 is SGHRS and CDR2 is YFSETQ. This CDR3 spans 16 amino acids. V was pared by 4 bases and J by 4 bases, with 18 bases between. Unique molecular identifiers were used in preparing the TCRbeta library. TCRdb reprocessed the PCR reads with MiXCR, giving one entry per CDR3 protein. The repertoire consists of approximately 240,000 distinct CDR3 sequences, with approximately 9.8% occurring once and the leading ten covering approximately 5.4%.

This TCR derives from a human donor who donated a stem cell graft to a child with SCID. The chain carries TRBV5-1 and TRBJ1-5; no firm D call. The sequencing here drew on PBMCs from the stem cell graft donor, taken from the stem cell graft. The CDR3 here is CASSEYPDGRNQPQHF. For the CDR3, the DNA is TGCGCCAGCAGCGAATATCCGGACGGGAGAAATCAGCCCCAGCATTTT.